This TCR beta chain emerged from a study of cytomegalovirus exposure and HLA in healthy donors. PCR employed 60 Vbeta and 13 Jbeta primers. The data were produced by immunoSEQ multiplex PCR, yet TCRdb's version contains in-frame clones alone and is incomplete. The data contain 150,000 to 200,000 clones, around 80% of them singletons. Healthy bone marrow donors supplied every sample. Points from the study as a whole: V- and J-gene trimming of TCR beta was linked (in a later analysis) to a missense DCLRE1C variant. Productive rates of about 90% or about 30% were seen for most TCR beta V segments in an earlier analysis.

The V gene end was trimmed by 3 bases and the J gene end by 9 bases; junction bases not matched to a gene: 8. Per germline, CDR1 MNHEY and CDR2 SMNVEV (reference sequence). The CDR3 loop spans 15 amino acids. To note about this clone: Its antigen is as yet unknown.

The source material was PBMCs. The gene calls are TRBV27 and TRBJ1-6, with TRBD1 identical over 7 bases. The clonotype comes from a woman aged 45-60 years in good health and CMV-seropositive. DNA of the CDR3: TGTGCCAGCAGTTTTACAGGGGAGGAATTTTCACCCCTCCACTTT. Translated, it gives CASSFTGEEFSPLHF.